These 25 T cell receptor beta chains originate from one sample sequenced in a study of molecular identifiers for immune sequencing clone quantification. Using its own MiXCR run on the PCR reads, TCRdb lists one record per CDR3 protein. Of approximately 590,000 distinct CDR3 sequences in the sample, roughly 25% were seen once. The source material was naive CD8+ T cells from blood, with Jurkat cell RNA spiked in. Subset meaning: FACS-sorted CD8+CD4-CCR7+CD45RA+ naive T cells. These receptors all come from a human donor in good health. Some libraries in this study had Jurkat cell RNA spiked in.

This clonotype was seen repeatedly, ten times or more. The chain carries TRBV2 and TRBJ1-6; D unresolved. V lost 7 bases, J lost 6 bases, and 10 bases lay in between. Per germline, CDR1 SNHLY and CDR2 FYNNEI. The CDR3 sequence is 13 residues long. The CDR3 loop reads CASKSTANSPLHF. The CDR3 DNA sequence: TGTGCCAGCAAAAGTACAGCTAATTCACCCCTCCACTTT.

The chain couples TRBV5-4 to TRBJ2-7, with D possibly being TRBD1 (5 bases). Germline V lookup: CDR1 SGHNT, CDR2 YYREEE (reference sequence). The CDR3 extends over 15 amino acids. V was clipped by 0 bases and J by 0 bases, with 10 bases between them. CDR3: CASSLGQGYSYEQYF. Here the CDR3 DNA reads TGTGCCAGCAGCTTGGGGCAGGGTTACTCCTACGAGCAGTACTTC.

About this clonotype itself: This sequence may be a read error, since a much larger clone differs from it by one base. The chain joins TRBV18 to TRBJ2-3; TRBD2 is a possible D gene (6 bases). CDR1 is KGHSH and CDR2 is LQKENI in the germline V gene. The CDR3 loop spans 16 amino acids. Here the CDR3 DNA reads TGTGCCAGCTCACCCGACGGGAGTAGGGCTACAGATATGCAGTATTTT. Its protein product is CASSPDGSRATDMQYF.

At least ten counts were recorded for this clonotype. The chain recombines TRBV27 with TRBJ1-1; D ambiguous. This CDR3 has 12 amino acids. Looked up from germline, CDR1 is MNHEY and CDR2 is SMNVEV (reference sequence). V gave up 6 bases and J gave up 3 bases, with 8 bases separating them. For the CDR3, the DNA is TGTGCCAGCAGGACGGTGTACACTGAAGCTTTCTTT. Translation gives CASRTVYTEAFF.

This clonotype appeared a few times. The chain combines TRBV2 with TRBJ1-1; 7 positions agree with TRBD1. In germline, CDR1 is SNHLY, CDR2 FYNNEI. The J segment lost 7 bases and the V segment lost 5 bases, leaving 10 bases of the junction unmatched. The CDR3 spans 14 residues. CDR3 DNA sequence: TGTGCCAGCAGTTTACTAACAGGGGTCGATGAAGCTTTCTTT. As protein: CASSLLTGVDEAFF. Using reference TRBV2 and TRBJ1-1 for the parts outside the CDR3, the full variable domain is EPEVTQTPSHQVTQMGQEVILRCVPISNHLYFYWYRQILGQKVEFLVSFYNNEISEKSEIFDDQFSVERPDGSNFTLKIRSTKLEDSAMYFCASSLLTGVDEAFFGQGTRLTVV.

Concerning this clonotype itself: One end of the junction fails to match germline, which may point to a read error. The chain has TRBV11-2 and TRBJ2-5; D is unclear. CDR1 is SGHAT, CDR2 FQNNGV, per germline. The CDR3 sequence is 18 residues long. The CDR3 loop reads CASGLGIDNQDSQETQYF. The DNA of the CDR3 is TGTGCCAGCGGCTTAGGAATCGATAACCAAGATAGCCAAGAGACCCAGTACTTC.

The chain carries TRBV11-2 and TRBJ1-2, with unresolved D. The germline V and J ends were trimmed by 2 bases and 4 bases, with 17 bases remaining between them. The CDR3 totals 16 residues. Germline-derived CDR1 and CDR2 are SGHAT and FQNNGV. This CDR3 is CASSLRRGLDVYGYTF. The CDR3, as DNA: TGTGCCAGCAGCTTACGTAGAGGACTGGACGTCTATGGCTACACCTTC.

This clonotype showed up just a few times. The genes are TRBV18 and TRBJ2-7, with D perhaps matching TRBD1 (5 bases). The CDR3 spans 17 residues. Germline-derived CDR1 and CDR2 are KGHSH and LQKENI. The ends were cut back, 3 bases at V and 6 bases at J, with 24 bases in the middle. In DNA, the CDR3 is TGTGCCAGCTCACCCGGACGACAGAATAGACGAAAAGTCGAGCAGTACTTC. Translated, it gives CASSPGRQNRRKVEQYF.

Only a few counts were recorded for this clonotype. V gene TRBV4-1 combines with J gene TRBJ2-7; D is unclear. The CDR3 consists of 14 residues. V was shortened by 3 bases and J by 3 bases, with 12 bases between the two germline ends. Germline V gene lookup returns CDR1 MGHRA and CDR2 YSYEKL. The CDR3 DNA is TGCGCCAGCAGCCAGGATACGCTAAACTACGAGCAGTACTTC. This codes for CASSQDTLNYEQYF.

In this sample, this clonotype turned up many times. This sequence joins TRBV30 and TRBJ2-5, with D perhaps TRBD1 (5 bases). The CDR3 covers 15 residues. The V end lost 2 bases, the J end lost 2 bases, and 15 bases lay between the germline ends. Germline V lookup: CDR1 GTSNPN, CDR2 SVGIG (reference sequence). The CDR3 nucleotides are TGTGCCTGGAGTCCTGGACATTCGAAACAAGAGACCCAGTACTTC. Protein product: CAWSPGHSKQETQYF.

This sequence joins TRBV7-9 and TRBJ2-7; D unclear. This CDR3 comprises 14 residues. Germline V gene data show CDR1 as SEHNR and CDR2 as FQNEAQ (reference sequence). The V end lost 5 bases, the J end lost 0 bases, and 11 bases lay between the germline ends. CDR3 DNA sequence: TGTGCCAGCAGCATCCCCGCAGACTCCTACGAGCAGTACTTC. The encoded protein is CASSIPADSYEQYF.

The gene calls are TRBV7-9 and TRBJ2-7; possibly TRBD1 or TRBD2 for D (5 bases each). CDR1 is SEHNR and CDR2 is FQNEAQ in the germline V gene (reference sequence). Trimming stripped 5 bases from V and 4 bases from J, with 18 bases between. The length of the CDR3 is 15 residues. The CDR3 is CASSHQRGNKYEQYF. CDR3 sequence (DNA): TGTGCCAGCAGCCACCAACGGGGCAATAAGTACGAGCAGTACTTC.

The sample holds many counts of this clonotype. CDR3 nucleotide sequence: TGCGCCAGCAGCGCCGGGGTCAAAGATACGCAGTATTTT. Translating gives CASSAGVKDTQYF. V is TRBV5-1 and J is TRBJ2-3; D is possibly TRBD2 (5 bases). Germline V gene data show CDR1 as SGHRS and CDR2 as YFSETQ. This CDR3 has 13 amino acids. Trimming removed 4 bases at V and 5 bases at J, with 11 bases between.

The chain uses TRBV27 and TRBJ2-7; D is possibly TRBD1 or TRBD2 (5 bases each). Deletions cut 3 bases from V and 2 bases from J, with 11 bases between. The CDR3 spans 14 residues. From germline, CDR1 is MNHEY and CDR2 SMNVEV (reference sequence). The CDR3: CASSFRGETYEQYF. The CDR3 bases are TGTGCCAGCAGTTTTAGAGGGGAAACCTACGAGCAGTACTTC.

This clonotype was seen repeatedly, ten times or more. This chain uses TRBV15 with TRBJ2-3; D perhaps matches TRBD2 (5 bases). The germline CDR1 and CDR2 sequences are LNHNV and YYDKDF (reference sequence). The V end was cut by 0 bases, the J end by 4 bases, with 8 bases between. This CDR3 has 14 residues. CDR3 region: CATSREGVPDTQYF. The CDR3 DNA sequence: TGTGCCACCAGCAGAGAGGGAGTCCCAGATACGCAGTATTTT.

Notes on this clonotype: This clone may be a read error of a much larger clone one base away. V is TRBV4-3 and J is TRBJ2-7, with 7 bases aligning to TRBD1. This CDR3 region has 15 residues. Trimming at V came to 0 bases and at J to 3 bases, leaving 5 bases not matched to a gene. Germline lookup yields CDR1 LGHNA and CDR2 YSLEER. The CDR3 bases are TGCGCCAGCAGCCAAGACTTTTCAGGGGGCTACGAGCAGTACTTC. This translates into CASSQDFSGGYEQYF.

This clonotype was seen more than once but under ten times. This chain connects TRBV7-9 to TRBJ2-7; the D is unclear. CDR1 SEHNR and CDR2 FQNEAQ come from the germline V gene (reference sequence). CDR3 length: 15 residues. Trimming took off 5 bases at V and 1 base at J, with 15 bases between the two ends. CDR3 amino acids: CASSPQGRRSYEQYF. As DNA, the CDR3 is TGTGCCAGCAGCCCCCAAGGCCGGAGATCCTACGAGCAGTACTTC. Complete variable domain (other parts from reference TRBV7-9 and TRBJ2-7): DTGVSQNPRHKITKRGQNVTFRCDPISEHNRLYWYRQTLGQGPEFLTYFQNEAQLEKSRLLSDRFSAERPKGSFSTLEIQRTEQGDSAMYLCASSPQGRRSYEQYFGPGTRLTVT.

This clonotype was picked up many times. This chain joins TRBV28 and TRBJ2-5, with TRBD2 as a possible D gene (7 bases). The CDR3 is 14 residues long. Trimming shortened V by 7 bases and J by 4 bases, and 16 bases separated the two germline ends. Germline V gene sequence: CDR1 MDHEN, CDR2 SYDVKM. The CDR3 sequence: CASTLTGGPETQYF. In DNA form, the CDR3 reads TGTGCCAGCACCCTAACGGGGGGCCCAGAGACCCAGTACTTC.

This clonotype came up a few times. The chain combines TRBV23-1 with TRBJ2-2; a possible D gene is TRBD1 (5 bases). TRBV23-1 is designated an ORF whose function remains uncertain. This CDR3 is 17 amino acids long. V shed 4 bases and J shed 4 bases, with 19 bases lying between them. DNA of the CDR3: TGCGCCAGCAGTCCGCCGAGCAGGGTCCTGGGCACCGGGGAGCTGTTTTTT. Translation: CASSPPSRVLGTGELFF.

This clonotype was seen at least ten times. This chain links TRBV7-9 with TRBJ2-4; D is undetermined. The CDR3 sequence is 16 residues long. Trimming cost V 6 bases and J 0 bases, with 15 bases left between them. Germline CDR1 reads SEHNR; CDR2 reads FQNEAQ (reference sequence). CDR3: CASSGEGVLAKNIQYF. In DNA form, the CDR3 reads TGTGCCAGCAGTGGAGAAGGAGTTCTAGCCAAAAACATTCAGTACTTC.

This clonotype was counted ten times or more. The V call is TRBV19, the J call TRBJ1-1; no clear D gene. Looked up from germline, CDR1 is LNHDA and CDR2 is SQIVND (reference sequence). CDR3 size: 14 residues. V gave up 7 bases and J gave up 0 bases, with 12 bases separating them. DNA of the CDR3: TGTGCCAGTACCCTAGGGTCACTGAACACTGAAGCTTTCTTT. Its protein is CASTLGSLNTEAFF.

The sample holds many counts of this clonotype. The V call is TRBV2, the J call TRBJ1-2; D call uncertain. V lost 9 bases, J lost 0 bases, and 17 bases lay in between. CDR1 is SNHLY and CDR2 is FYNNEI in the germline V gene. This CDR3 is built from 15 residues. Written as DNA, the CDR3 is TGTGCCAGTTCACCCCCGTACCTGACTAACTATGGCTACACCTTC. Translation: CASSPPYLTNYGYTF.

The chain has TRBV19 and TRBJ2-1; 8 bases are a match to TRBD2. Germline CDR1 LNHDA, CDR2 SQIVND (reference sequence). V was pared by 3 bases and J by 3 bases, with 4 bases of the junction left unmatched. The CDR3 spans 15 residues. CDR3 nucleotides: TGTGCCAGTAGTATCGAGCGGGGGCACTACAATGAGCAGTTCTTC. Protein: CASSIERGHYNEQFF.

A few counts support this clonotype. This chain links TRBV3-1 with TRBJ2-5; weak D call: TRBD1 (7 bases). Germline V lookup: CDR1 LGHDT, CDR2 YNNKEL (reference sequence). Trimming left V 3 bases short and J 3 bases short, with 11 bases between. The CDR3 is 14 residues long. Here the CDR3 DNA reads TGTGCCAGCAGCCACATCAGGGGGGAAGAGACCCAGTACTTC. Residues: CASSHIRGEETQYF.

This clonotype showed up just a few times. The V and J genes are TRBV6-2 or TRBV6-3 and TRBJ2-7, with TRBD1 as a possible D gene (6 bases). The ends were cut back, 2 bases at V and 3 bases at J, with 17 bases in the middle. CDR1 MNHEY and CDR2 SVGEGT come from the germline V gene. The CDR3 sequence is 16 residues long. The CDR3 protein is CASSYVDSDPLYEQYF. The CDR3 coding sequence is TGTGCCAGCAGTTACGTGGACAGTGACCCCCTCTACGAGCAGTACTTC.